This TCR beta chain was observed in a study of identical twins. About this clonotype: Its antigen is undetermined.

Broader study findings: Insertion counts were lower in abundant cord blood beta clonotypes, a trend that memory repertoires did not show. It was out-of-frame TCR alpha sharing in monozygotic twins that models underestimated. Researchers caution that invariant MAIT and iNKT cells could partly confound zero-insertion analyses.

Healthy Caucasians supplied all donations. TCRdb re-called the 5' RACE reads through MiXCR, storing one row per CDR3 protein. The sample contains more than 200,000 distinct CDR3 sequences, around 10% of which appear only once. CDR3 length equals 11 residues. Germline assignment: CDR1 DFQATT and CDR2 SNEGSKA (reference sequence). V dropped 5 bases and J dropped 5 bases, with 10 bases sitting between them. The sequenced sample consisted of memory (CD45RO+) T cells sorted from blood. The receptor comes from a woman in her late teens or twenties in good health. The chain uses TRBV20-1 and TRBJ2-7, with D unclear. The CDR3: CSAGRWDEQYF. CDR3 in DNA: TGCAGTGCTGGACGGTGGGACGAGCAGTACTTC.